This entry lists 8 T cell receptor beta chains sequenced from one sample in a study of cytomegalovirus exposure and HLA in healthy donors. PCR was performed using 60 Vbeta and 13 Jbeta primers. Sequenced by immunoSEQ multiplex PCR; TCRdb stores in-frame clones only, minus some. The sample has some 120,000 clones, 75% seen once; the top ten hold roughly 3.1%. The sample taken for sequencing was PBMCs. The origin of the receptors is a man aged 25-45 years in good health and CMV-seronegative.

This clone was observed a handful of times. The chain is built from TRBV7-8 and TRBJ2-5; D gene unclear. V gave up 8 bases and J gave up 5 bases, with 12 bases separating them. The CDR3 is 12 amino acids. The germline V gene encodes CDR1 SGHVS and CDR2 FQNEAQ. CDR3 residues: CASLLVGETQYF. CDR3 nucleotides: TGTGCCAGCCTCTTAGTCGGGGAGACCCAGTACTTC.

V gene TRBV19 combines with J gene TRBJ1-1, with 7 bases that match TRBD1. This CDR3 contains 17 residues. J was trimmed by 4 bases and V by 0 bases; bases with no gene match: 11. Germline lookup yields CDR1 LNHDA and CDR2 SQIVND (reference sequence). The CDR3 nucleotides read TGTGCCAGTAGTATAGATCTGAGGGGGGCAGGGGGCACTGAAGCTTTCTTT. It is translated as CASSIDLRGAGGTEAFF.

CDR3 DNA sequence: TGTGCCAGCTCACTACTACAGGGGGCACAGCAGCCCCAGCATTTT. Its translation: CASSLLQGAQQPQHF. The chain links TRBV18 to TRBJ1-5, with 9 bases identical to TRBD1. The junction had 8 bases not matched to a gene; V was cut back by 4 bases and J by 7 bases. The CDR3 contains 15 residues. Germline V gene data show CDR1 as KGHSH and CDR2 as LQKENI.

The V and J genes are TRBV7-9 and TRBJ1-4; TRBD1 aligns across 10 bases. Trimming took 5 bases from V and 8 from J; bases not matched to a gene: 5. CDR1 and CDR2 from the germline V gene are SEHNR and FQNEAQ (reference sequence). CDR3 size: 14 residues. CDR3 nucleotides: TGTGCCAGCAGCAGACAGGGGGCACGGGAAAAACTGTTTTTT. It yields the protein CASSRQGAREKLFF.

This chain uses TRBV7-8 with TRBJ1-1; TRBD1 aligns across 9 bases. The germline CDR1 and CDR2 sequences are SGHVS and FQNEAQ. This CDR3 spans 15 amino acids. J gave up 5 bases and V 5 bases, and 9 bases lay outside the gene matches. CDR3: CASSTGQGMRTEAFF. Written as DNA, the CDR3 is TGTGCCAGCAGCACCGGACAGGGGATGAGAACTGAAGCTTTCTTT.

The V call is TRBV6-6, the J call TRBJ2-7, with 10 bases that match TRBD1. Trimming at V came to 5 bases and at J to 4 bases, leaving 8 bases not matched to a gene. The CDR3 has 15 amino acids. CDR1 and CDR2 (germline): MNHNY, SVGAGI (reference sequence). Here the CDR3 reads CASSPTGTGEYEQYF. CDR3 nucleotide sequence: TGTGCCAGCAGTCCTACCGGGACAGGGGAATACGAGCAGTACTTC.

In this sample, this clone turned up a few times. CDR3 in amino acids: CASSVVGLQGADGELFF. Written as DNA, the CDR3 is TGTGCCAGCAGCGTAGTTGGACTTCAGGGGGCGGACGGGGAGCTGTTTTTT. The chain has TRBV9 and TRBJ2-2; 8 nucleotides align to TRBD1. The trim removed 0 bases at V and 7 bases at J, leaving 11 bases unmatched. There are 17 residues in the CDR3. Per the germline V gene, CDR1 is SGDLS and CDR2 is YYNGEE. Full variable domain (missing parts from reference TRBV9 and TRBJ2-2): DSGVTQTPKHLITATGQRVTLRCSPRSGDLSVYWYQQSLDQGLQFLIQYYNGEERAKGNILERFSAQQFPDLHSELNLSSLELGDSALYFCASSVVGLQGADGELFFGEGSRLTVL.

In this sample, this clone turned up a few times. The chain employs TRBV10-1 and TRBJ1-4; possibly TRBD1 for D (6 bases). The CDR3 sequence is 13 residues long. The V end lost 8 bases, the J end lost 6 bases, and 13 bases lay between the germline ends. Germline CDR1 and CDR2: WNHNN and SYGVQD (reference sequence). CDR3 sequence reads: CASPHGGHEKLFF. CDR3 sequence (DNA): TGCGCCAGCCCTCACGGGGGGCATGAAAAACTGTTTTTT.